The clone carrying this T cell receptor beta chain was found once. Its antigen is not known. PCR involved 60 Vbeta and 13 Jbeta primers. Sequenced by immunoSEQ multiplex PCR; TCRdb stores in-frame clones only, minus some. This table has more than 150,000 clones, 75% to 85% appearing once. This sample was taken from a study of cytomegalovirus exposure and HLA in healthy donors. Study-wide background: The approximately 120 million unique TCR beta sequences, from 150 million to 200 million T cells, were found by an earlier analysis. General study results and limits: Some highly shared sequence variants likely arose as a pipeline artifact. Reportedly, a later analysis found an Asian-associated ancestry cluster had fewer N-insertions than the approximately 670-donor mean. TCR beta V segments were, for the most part, productive about 87% or about 30% of the time in an earlier analysis.

CDR3 length equals 12 residues. Trimming removed 1 base at V and 8 bases at J, with 6 bases between. The germline gives CDR1 SEHNR, CDR2 FQNEAQ (reference sequence). This TCR came from a woman aged 18-35 years in good health and CMV-seropositive. The sample taken for sequencing was PBMCs. The V call is TRBV7-9, the J call TRBJ2-4; D gene unclear. This CDR3 is CASSLGLDIQYF. The DNA for the CDR3 is TGTGCCAGCAGCTTAGGTTTAGACATTCAGTACTTC.